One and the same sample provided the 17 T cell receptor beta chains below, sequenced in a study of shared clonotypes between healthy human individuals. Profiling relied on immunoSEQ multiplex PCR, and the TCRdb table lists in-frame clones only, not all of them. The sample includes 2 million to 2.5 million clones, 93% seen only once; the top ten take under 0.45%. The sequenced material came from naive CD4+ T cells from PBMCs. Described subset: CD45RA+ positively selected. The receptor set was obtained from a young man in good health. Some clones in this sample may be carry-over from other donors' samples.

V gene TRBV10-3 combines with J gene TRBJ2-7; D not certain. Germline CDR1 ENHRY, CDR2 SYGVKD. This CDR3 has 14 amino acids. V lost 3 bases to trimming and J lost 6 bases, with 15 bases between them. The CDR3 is CAISDNKGSGEQYF. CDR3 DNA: TGTGCCATCAGTGACAATAAGGGCTCGGGCGAGCAGTACTTC.

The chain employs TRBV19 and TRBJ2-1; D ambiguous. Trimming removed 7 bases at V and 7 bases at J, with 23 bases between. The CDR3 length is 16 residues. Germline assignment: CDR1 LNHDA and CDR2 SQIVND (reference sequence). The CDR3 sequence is CASISTSGQSPNEQFF. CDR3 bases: TGTGCCAGTATCTCAACTTCCGGCCAGTCTCCTAATGAGCAGTTCTTC.

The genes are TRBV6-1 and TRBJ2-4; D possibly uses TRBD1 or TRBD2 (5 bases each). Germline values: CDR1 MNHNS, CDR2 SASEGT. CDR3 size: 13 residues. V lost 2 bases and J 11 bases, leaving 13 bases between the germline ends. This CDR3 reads CASSELGEGVQYF. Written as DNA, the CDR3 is TGTGCCAGCAGTGAATTGGGGGAAGGGGTTCAGTACTTC.

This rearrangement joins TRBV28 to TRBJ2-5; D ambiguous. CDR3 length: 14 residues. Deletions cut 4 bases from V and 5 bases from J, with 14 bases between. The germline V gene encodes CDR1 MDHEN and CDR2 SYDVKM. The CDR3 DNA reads TGTGCCAGCAGTTCCCCGACAAGTCTGGAGACCCAGTACTTC. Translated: CASSSPTSLETQYF.

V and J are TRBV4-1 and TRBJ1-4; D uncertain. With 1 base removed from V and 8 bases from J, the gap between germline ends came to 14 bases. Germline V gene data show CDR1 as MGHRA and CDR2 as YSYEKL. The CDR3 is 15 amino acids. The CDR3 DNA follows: TGCGCCAGCAGCCAAGCGGGCAATCTGAGGGAAAAACTGTTTTTT. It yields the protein CASSQAGNLREKLFF.

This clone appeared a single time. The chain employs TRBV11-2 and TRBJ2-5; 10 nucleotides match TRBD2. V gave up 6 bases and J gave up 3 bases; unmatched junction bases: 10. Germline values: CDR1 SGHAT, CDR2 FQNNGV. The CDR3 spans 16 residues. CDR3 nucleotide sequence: TGTGCCAGCAGTCCCCGGACTAGCGGAAAAGAAGAGACCCAGTACTTC. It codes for CASSPRTSGKEETQYF.

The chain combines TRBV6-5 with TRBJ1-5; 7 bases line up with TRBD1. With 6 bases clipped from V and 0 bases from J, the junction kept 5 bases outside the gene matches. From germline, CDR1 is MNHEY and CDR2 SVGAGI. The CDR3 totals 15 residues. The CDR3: CASSDRAYSNQPQHF. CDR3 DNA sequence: TGTGCCAGCAGCGACAGGGCCTATAGCAATCAGCCCCAGCATTTT.

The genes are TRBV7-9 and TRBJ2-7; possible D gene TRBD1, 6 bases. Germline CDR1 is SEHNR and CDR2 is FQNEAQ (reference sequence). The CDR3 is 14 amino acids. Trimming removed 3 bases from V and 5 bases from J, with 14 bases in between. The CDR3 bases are TGTGCCAGCAGCTTCCTGTCAGGGGACCACGAGCAGTACTTC. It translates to CASSFLSGDHEQYF. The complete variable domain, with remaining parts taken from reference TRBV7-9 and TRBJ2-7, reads DTGVSQNPRHKITKRGQNVTFRCDPISEHNRLYWYRQTLGQGPEFLTYFQNEAQLEKSRLLSDRFSAERPKGSFSTLEIQRTEQGDSAMYLCASSFLSGDHEQYFGPGTRLTVT.

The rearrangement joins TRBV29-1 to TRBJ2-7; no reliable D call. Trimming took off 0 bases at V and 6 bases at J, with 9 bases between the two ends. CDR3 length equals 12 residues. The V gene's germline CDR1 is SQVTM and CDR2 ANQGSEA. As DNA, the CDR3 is TGCAGCGTTGAAGATCGACACTCCGAGCAGTACTTC. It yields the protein CSVEDRHSEQYF.

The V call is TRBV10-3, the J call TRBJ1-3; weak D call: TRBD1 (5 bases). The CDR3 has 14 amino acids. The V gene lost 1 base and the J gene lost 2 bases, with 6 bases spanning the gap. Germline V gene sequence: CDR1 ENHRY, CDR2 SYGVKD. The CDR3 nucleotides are TGTGCCATCAGTGAGTGGGGGGCTGGAAACACCATATATTTT. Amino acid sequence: CAISEWGAGNTIYF.

The CDR3 DNA sequence: TGTGCCAGCAGCTTACGAGGGAACTCCTATGGCTACACCTTC. This encodes CASSLRGNSYGYTF. The rearrangement joins TRBV7-9 to TRBJ1-2; the D is unclear. This CDR3 spans 14 amino acids. The germline CDR1 and CDR2 sequences are SEHNR and FQNEAQ (reference sequence). The V end lost 2 bases, the J end lost 4 bases, and 11 bases lay between the germline ends.

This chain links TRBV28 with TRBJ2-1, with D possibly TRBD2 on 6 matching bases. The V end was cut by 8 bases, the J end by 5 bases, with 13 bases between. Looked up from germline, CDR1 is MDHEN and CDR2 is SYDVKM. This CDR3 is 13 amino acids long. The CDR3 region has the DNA TGTGCCAGCGTGGAGGGACTTCACAATGAGCAGTTCTTC. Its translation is CASVEGLHNEQFF.

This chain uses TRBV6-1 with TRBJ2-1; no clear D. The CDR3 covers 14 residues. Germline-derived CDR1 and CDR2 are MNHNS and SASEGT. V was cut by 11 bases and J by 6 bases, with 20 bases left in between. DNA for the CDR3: TGTGCCTCCGCGGCGATCATGGGTGGCAATGAGCAGTTCTTC. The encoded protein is CASAAIMGGNEQFF.

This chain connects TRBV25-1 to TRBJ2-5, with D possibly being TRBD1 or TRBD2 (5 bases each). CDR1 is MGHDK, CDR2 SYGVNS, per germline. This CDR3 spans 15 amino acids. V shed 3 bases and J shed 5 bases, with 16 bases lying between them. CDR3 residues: CASSDAGTPGETQYF. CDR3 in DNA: TGTGCCAGCAGTGATGCCGGGACCCCTGGGGAGACCCAGTACTTC.

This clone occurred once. CDR3: CASRYQEANEKLFF. The DNA for the CDR3 is TGTGCCAGCAGATACCAGGAAGCTAATGAAAAACTGTTTTTT. This rearrangement joins TRBV28 to TRBJ1-4; unclear D gene. The CDR3 has 14 amino acids. Germline lookup yields CDR1 MDHEN and CDR2 SYDVKM. V dropped 6 bases and J dropped 3 bases, with 11 bases sitting between them.

The CDR3 DNA sequence: TGTGCCAGCAGCCAAGGACGCCGGAACACTGAAGCTTTCTTT. Amino acid sequence: CASSQGRRNTEAFF. V and J are TRBV13 and TRBJ1-1, with unresolved D. The germline V and J ends were trimmed by 5 bases and 1 base, with 11 bases remaining between them. CDR3 length: 14 residues. The V gene's germline CDR1 is PRHDT and CDR2 FYEKMQ (reference sequence).

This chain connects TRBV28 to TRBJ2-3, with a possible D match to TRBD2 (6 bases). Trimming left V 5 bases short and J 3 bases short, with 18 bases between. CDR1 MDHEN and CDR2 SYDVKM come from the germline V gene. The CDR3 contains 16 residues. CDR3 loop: CASSPRRAIGTDTQYF. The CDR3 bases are TGTGCCAGCAGTCCTCGGAGGGCCATTGGGACAGATACGCAGTATTTT.